Following are 30 T cell receptor beta chains from one sample sequenced in a study of regulatory T cells in long-lasting Graves disease. Time point noted: persistent/refractory GD, antithyroid drugs over 5 years with positive TRAb. With RNA extracted from PBMCs as input, the TCR library was made. Sequencing libraries for TCR beta were prepared with iRepertoire HTBI primers and Arm-PCR of CDR3 regions. TCRdb reanalysed the multiplex PCR reads using MiXCR and keeps one entry per CDR3 protein. The repertoire holds nearly 350,000 distinct CDR3 sequences, with about 20% as singletons. Source: peripheral blood mononuclear cells (PBMCs), taken when the disease was refractory, from a patient treated with antithyroid drugs. The source of these receptors is a female donor with Graves disease.

The table lists this clonotype with many counts. This chain uses TRBV11-1 with TRBJ2-5, with D uncertain. The CDR3 sequence is 15 residues long. Germline V lookup: CDR1 SGHAT, CDR2 FQDESV (reference sequence). Trimming took off 8 bases at V and 5 bases at J, with 21 bases between the two ends. DNA for the CDR3: TGTGCCAGCGTCTTGTGTTTGGGAACCCAGGAGACCCAGTACTTC. Translated, it gives CASVLCLGTQETQYF.

The V and J genes are TRBV2 and TRBJ1-5; perhaps TRBD1 as D (6 bases). The CDR3 covers 16 residues. From germline, CDR1 is SNHLY and CDR2 FYNNEI. Trimming stripped 4 bases from V and 4 bases from J, with 17 bases between. The CDR3 DNA is TGTGCCAGCAGTGGTTATGGGGGCCAAGGGAATCAGCCCCAGCATTTT. This translates into CASSGYGGQGNQPQHF.

This clonotype was detected only a few times. This sequence joins TRBV6-2 or TRBV6-3 and TRBJ1-6, with 11 bases aligning to TRBD1. The length of the CDR3 is 17 residues. Germline assignment: CDR1 MNHEY and CDR2 SVGEGT. V shed 0 bases, J shed 6 bases, and the junction held 4 bases outside the gene matches. CDR3 protein: CASSYSLGTGGNSPLHF. The CDR3, as DNA: TGTGCCAGCAGTTACTCGTTGGGGACAGGGGGTAATTCACCCCTCCACTTT.

This clonotype was observed a few times. The chain has TRBV29-1 and TRBJ1-1; D is uncertain. CDR1 is SQVTM and CDR2 is ANQGSEA in the germline V gene. CDR3 length: 13 amino acids. The ends were cut back, 5 bases at V and 2 bases at J, with 12 bases in the middle. The CDR3 loop reads CSVLTGSNTEAFF. Written as DNA, the CDR3 is TGCAGCGTTCTCACGGGGAGTAACACTGAAGCTTTCTTT.

This clonotype was observed many times. V usage is TRBV12-3 or TRBV12-4 and J usage is TRBJ1-5; 10 bases align to TRBD1. The CDR3 is made up of 15 amino acids. Losses at the gene ends were 5 bases for V and 6 bases for J; bases not matched to a gene: 7. In nucleotides, the CDR3 is TGTGCCAGCAGTCCGACAGGGGGCGCAGGTCAGCCCCAGCATTTT. Residues: CASSPTGGAGQPQHF.

This clonotype was picked up many times. The gene calls are TRBV12-3 or TRBV12-4 and TRBJ2-7; 7 bases match TRBD2. The CDR3 spans 12 residues. V was clipped by 5 bases and J by 6 bases; unmatched bases: 4. Written as DNA, the CDR3 is TGTGCCAGCAGTATAGGGGAGGGCGAGCAGTACTTC. Amino acids: CASSIGEGEQYF.

This clonotype was recorded once. V and J are TRBV9 and TRBJ1-1; TRBD1 is a possible D gene (5 bases). Trimming removed 0 bases from V and 11 bases from J, with 14 bases in between. The germline gives CDR1 SGDLS, CDR2 YYNGEE. The CDR3 has 13 residues. CDR3 DNA: TGTGCCAGCAGCGTAGAGGGGCGAGTGCCGGCTTTCTTT. This sequence encodes CASSVEGRVPAFF.

This clonotype was counted many times. V and J are TRBV12-3 or TRBV12-4 and TRBJ2-7, with D possibly being TRBD1 (7 bases). Trimming stripped 3 bases from V and 5 bases from J, with 17 bases between. There are 15 residues in the CDR3. The CDR3 nucleotides are TGTGCCAGCAGTTTCACCCAGGGGGGACCAGACGAGCAGTACTTC. Its protein is CASSFTQGGPDEQYF.

The chain recombines TRBV7-8 with TRBJ1-6; D gene unclear. The CDR3 covers 14 residues. Germline lookup yields CDR1 SGHVS and CDR2 FQNEAQ. Trimming shortened V by 3 bases and J by 9 bases, and 12 bases separated the two germline ends. The CDR3 region is CASSLRTTVSPLHF. DNA of the CDR3: TGTGCCAGCAGCTTGCGAACAACGGTTTCACCCCTCCACTTT.

Worth noting for this clonotype: A much larger clone lies a single base off, so this may be a read error. The chain recombines TRBV6-2 or TRBV6-3 with TRBJ1-5; unclear D gene. This CDR3 region has 14 residues. Germline V gene sequence: CDR1 MNHEY, CDR2 SVGEGT. CDR3: CASCEGYRDGGGFF. The CDR3 bases are TGTGCCAGCTGTGAAGGGTACCGCGACGGCGGAGGTTTTTTT.

This clonotype was recorded many times. This chain connects TRBV7-2 to TRBJ2-7; 8 bases agree with TRBD1. Germline CDR1 and CDR2: SGHTA and FQGNSA. CDR3 length: 13 residues. Trimming cost V 5 bases and J 7 bases; bases outside gene matches: 7. The CDR3 loop reads CASSGRGLGEQYF. In nucleotides, the CDR3 is TGTGCCAGCAGCGGCAGGGGGCTTGGTGAGCAGTACTTC. The variable domain in full, with the rest retrieved from reference TRBV7-2 and TRBJ2-7, is GAGVSQSPSNKVTEKGKDVELRCDPISGHTALYWYRQSLGQGLEFLIYFQGNSAPDKSGLPSDRFSAERTGGSVSTLTIQRTQQEDSAVYLCASSGRGLGEQYFGPGTRLTVT.

This clonotype has only a few counts. The V gene is TRBV6-4, the J gene TRBJ2-2; D not certain. The germline V and J ends were trimmed by 6 bases and 0 bases, with 8 bases remaining between them. The germline V gene encodes CDR1 MRHNA and CDR2 SNTAGT. This CDR3 region has 14 residues. CDR3: CASRGPANTGELFF. In nucleotides, the CDR3 is TGTGCCAGCAGAGGGCCTGCGAACACCGGGGAGCTGTTTTTT.

This clonotype was detected ten times or more. The gene calls are TRBV5-1 and TRBJ1-2; TRBD1 matches at 10 bases. The germline gives CDR1 SGHRS, CDR2 YFSETQ. Trimming cost V 7 bases and J 6 bases; bases outside gene matches: 6. CDR3 size: 13 residues. CDR3 region: CASDPTGGNGYTF. The CDR3 region has the DNA TGCGCCAGCGATCCGACAGGGGGCAATGGCTACACCTTC.

This clonotype was detected ten times or more. The chain has TRBV5-4 and TRBJ2-7, with D tentatively TRBD1 or TRBD2 (5 bases each). The CDR3 consists of 14 residues. V lost 2 bases and J lost 1, with 10 bases in between. Germline V gives CDR1 SGHNT, CDR2 YYREEE (reference sequence). The CDR3 is CASSFRGGSYEQYF. The CDR3 DNA is TGTGCCAGCAGCTTTCGGGGCGGATCCTACGAGCAGTACTTC.

This chain links TRBV20-1 with TRBJ1-5, with D unclear. Trimming stripped 0 bases from V and 0 bases from J, with 12 bases between. The germline CDR1 and CDR2 sequences are DFQATT and SNEGSKA (reference sequence). CDR3 length: 16 residues. The CDR3 coding sequence is TGCAGTGCTAGAGATTCGGGGAAAACTAGCAATCAGCCCCAGCATTTT. Its translation is CSARDSGKTSNQPQHF.

Turning to this clonotype: It may be a read error: a sequence one base away is much more abundant. The chain employs TRBV5-1 and TRBJ2-2; D is unresolved. This CDR3 is built from 12 residues. Germline V CDR1 and CDR2: SGHRS, YFSETQ. CDR3 DNA sequence: TGCGCCATCAGCTTTGAGGCCGGGGAGCTGTTTTTT. The encoded protein is CAISFEAGELFF.

This clonotype was found once. It may be a read error: a sequence one base away is much more abundant. J is TRBJ1-1 and V is TRBV3-1, with D possibly matching TRBD1 (6 bases). There are 15 residues in the CDR3. CDR1 LGHDT and CDR2 YNNKEL come from the germline V gene (reference sequence). V lost 4 bases and J lost 1, with 13 bases in between. The CDR3 region has the DNA TGTGCCAGCAGCCCACACGAGACAGGGAACACTGAAGCTTTCTTT. Amino acid sequence: CASSPHETGNTEAFF.

This clonotype has a count of ten or more. The chain joins TRBV27 to TRBJ2-7; D unresolved. Germline V CDR1 and CDR2: MNHEY, SMNVEV (reference sequence). V lost 3 bases, J lost 0 bases, and 9 bases lay in between. The length of the CDR3 is 14 residues. The CDR3 sequence is CASSFAKSSYEQYF. DNA of the CDR3: TGTGCCAGCAGTTTCGCTAAAAGCTCCTACGAGCAGTACTTC.

Ten or more counts support this clonotype. This chain connects TRBV12-3 or TRBV12-4 to TRBJ1-6; D possibly corresponds to TRBD1 (5 bases). This CDR3 comprises 11 residues. Trimming cost V 8 bases and J 14 bases, with 13 bases left between them. In nucleotides, the CDR3 is TGTGCCAGCGGGACTGAATCGACCCTCCACTTT. The encoded protein is CASGTESTLHF.

The table lists this clonotype with many counts. The chain links TRBV30 to TRBJ2-5, with 7 bases fitting TRBD1. Per the germline V gene, CDR1 is GTSNPN and CDR2 is SVGIG (reference sequence). V lost 5 bases, J lost 4 bases, and 1 base stayed unmatched. CDR3 length: 11 amino acids. The CDR3 spells CAWYRGETQYF. The CDR3 nucleotides are TGTGCCTGGTACAGGGGAGAGACCCAGTACTTC.

This clonotype was seen more than once but under ten times. The chain has TRBV4-3 and TRBJ2-7, with D hard to call. In germline, CDR1 is LGHNA, CDR2 YSLEER. The germline V and J ends were trimmed by 0 bases and 3 bases, with 12 bases remaining between them. The CDR3 contains 15 residues. CDR3 sequence reads: CASSQDLGSHYEQYF. CDR3 sequence (DNA): TGCGCCAGCAGCCAAGATCTAGGGTCTCACTACGAGCAGTACTTC.

The sample holds many counts of this clonotype. The chain couples TRBV25-1 to TRBJ2-5; tentative D call: TRBD2 (5 bases). Germline V gene sequence: CDR1 MGHDK, CDR2 SYGVNS. Trimming removed 2 bases from V and 2 bases from J, with 18 bases in between. This CDR3 region has 17 residues. The CDR3 DNA reads as TGTGCCAGCAGTGAAGGTTTCATCCGGGATCATCAAGAGACCCAGTACTTC. Amino acids: CASSEGFIRDHQETQYF.

The chain recombines TRBV29-1 with TRBJ2-7; 13 bases match TRBD2. CDR1 is SQVTM and CDR2 is ANQGSEA in the germline V gene. CDR3 length equals 20 residues. J was trimmed by 0 bases and V by 3 bases; bases with no gene match: 17. CDR3 loop: CSVDDRAGTSGKGSSYEQYF. CDR3 bases: TGCAGCGTTGACGACCGAGCCGGGACTAGCGGGAAGGGGAGCTCCTACGAGCAGTACTTC.

This clonotype was found a few times. The chain carries TRBV10-3 and TRBJ1-5; D might be TRBD1 (5 bases). CDR1 ENHRY and CDR2 SYGVKD come from the germline V gene. This CDR3 contains 15 residues. Trimming removed 11 bases from V and 2 bases from J, with 19 bases in between. CDR3 in DNA: TGTGCCTCTTGGTCGGGGACTGTCGGCAATCAGCCCCAGCATTTT. This sequence encodes CASWSGTVGNQPQHF.

In its sample, this clonotype was seen a few times. V gene TRBV3-1 combines with J gene TRBJ1-2; possibly TRBD1 for D (5 bases). V lost 1 base and J 3 bases, leaving 15 bases between the germline ends. The CDR3 totals 16 residues. Per the germline V gene, CDR1 is LGHDT and CDR2 is YNNKEL (reference sequence). CDR3 DNA sequence: TGTGCCAGCAGCCAAGCAATCTGGGGCAGGTACTATGGCTACACCTTC. This encodes CASSQAIWGRYYGYTF. The variable domain in full, with the rest retrieved from reference TRBV3-1 and TRBJ1-2, is DTAVSQTPKYLVTQMGNDKSIKCEQNLGHDTMYWYKQDSKKFLKIMFSYNNKELIINETVPNRFSPKSPDKAHLNLHINSLELGDSAVYFCASSQAIWGRYYGYTFGSGTRLTVV.

The rearrangement joins TRBV5-5 to TRBJ1-1; D is unresolved. CDR1 is SGHKS and CDR2 is YYEKEE in the germline V gene (reference sequence). This CDR3 has 12 residues. The V end lost 5 bases, the J end lost 5 bases, and 10 bases lay between the germline ends. CDR3 loop: CASRLIWTEAFF. CDR3 bases: TGTGCCAGCAGGCTCATTTGGACTGAAGCTTTCTTT. Full variable domain (remainder filled in from reference TRBV5-5 and TRBJ1-1): DAGVTQSPTHLIKTRGQQVTLRCSPISGHKSVSWYQQVLGQGPQFIFQYYEKEERGRGNFPDRFSARQFPNYSSELNVNALLLGDSALYLCASRLIWTEAFFGQGTRLTVV.

This sequence joins TRBV15 and TRBJ2-2, with a tentative D call TRBD2 (6 bases). Trimming pared 0 bases from V and 7 bases from J, leaving 9 bases between. The CDR3 consists of 14 residues. Germline CDR1 and CDR2: LNHNV and YYDKDF (reference sequence). The CDR3 DNA is TGTGCCACCAGCAGAGATAAGGGACTCGGGGAGCTGTTTTTT. As protein: CATSRDKGLGELFF.

Only a few counts were recorded for this clonotype. This sequence joins TRBV3-1 and TRBJ2-2, with unresolved D. The CDR3 has 18 amino acids. The V and J ends lost 2 bases and 3 bases respectively, with 19 bases between them. Germline loops: CDR1 LGHDT, CDR2 YNNKEL (reference sequence). CDR3 nucleotides: TGTGCCAGCAGCCAACGAATGGGCGGCCCCACCTACACCGGGGAGCTGTTTTTT. It translates to CASSQRMGGPTYTGELFF.

This clonotype was picked up many times. This rearrangement joins TRBV29-1 to TRBJ1-2; 10 bases map to TRBD1. The CDR3 contains 12 residues. The trim removed 4 bases at V and 7 bases at J, leaving 3 bases unmatched. From germline, CDR1 is SQVTM and CDR2 ANQGSEA. The CDR3 nucleotides are TGCAGCGTTGGGAGACAGGGGGCTGGCTACACCTTC. Residues: CSVGRQGAGYTF.

In its sample, this clonotype was seen a few times. The chain uses TRBV20-1 and TRBJ2-7; TRBD2 is a possible D gene (5 bases). V lost 1 base to trimming and J lost 3 bases, with 7 bases between them. The CDR3 runs to 12 residues. Germline CDR1 reads DFQATT; CDR2 reads SNEGSKA (reference sequence). Written as DNA, the CDR3 is TGCAGTGCTAGAGCTGAGGGCTACGAGCAGTACTTC. Translated, it gives CSARAEGYEQYF.